Each of the 10 T cell receptor beta chains below was sequenced from the same sample in a study of blood T cells in healthy people across ages. Next came a second PCR, run for about 7 to 11 cycles, which used a sample-barcoded 5' primer along with a J-beta primer mix. Each CDR3 protein is one row after TCRdb ran MiXCR on the 5' RACE reads. The sample shows 980,000 or so distinct CDR3 sequences, roughly 43% of them seen only once. The sequenced sample consisted of blood. These receptors were taken from a man aged 25 to 40 in good health.

Only one count was recorded for this clonotype. J is TRBJ2-3 and V is TRBV7-2, with 11 bases identical to TRBD1. Germline values: CDR1 SGHTA, CDR2 FQGNSA. The ends lost 5 bases at V and 5 bases at J; junction bases unmatched: 6. The CDR3 is 15 residues long. The CDR3: CASSADRGRIDTQYF. The CDR3 DNA is TGTGCCAGCAGCGCGGACAGGGGGCGGATAGATACGCAGTATTTT.

This chain links TRBV6-1 with TRBJ1-5; D might be TRBD1 (5 bases). The CDR3 length is 16 residues. V dropped 1 base and J dropped 2 bases, with 12 bases sitting between them. The germline V gene has CDR1 MNHNS and CDR2 SASEGT. The CDR3 nucleotides are TGTGCCAGCAGTGAAGTCAGGGAAATGGGCAATCAGCCCCAGCATTTT. Protein product: CASSEVREMGNQPQHF.

CDR3 bases: TGCGCCAGCAGCTTTAGCCCAGGGGGTCCGGCTGAAGCTTTCTTT. It yields the protein CASSFSPGGPAEAFF. The gene calls are TRBV5-1 and TRBJ1-1, with 7 bases lining up with TRBD1. CDR3 length: 15 residues. The V gene end was trimmed by 2 bases and the J gene end by 6 bases; junction bases not matched to a gene: 10. Germline V gene sequence: CDR1 SGHRS, CDR2 YFSETQ.

This chain uses TRBV12-3 or TRBV12-4 with TRBJ2-3; 9 bases agree with TRBD2. CDR3 length equals 15 residues. V gave up 6 bases and J gave up 2 bases; unmatched junction bases: 6. CDR3 in DNA: TGTGCCAGCAGAACCACTAGCGGGTCCACAGATACGCAGTATTTT. Encoded protein: CASRTTSGSTDTQYF.

The chain carries TRBV6-5 and TRBJ2-4, with 8 nucleotides matching TRBD1. Looked up from germline, CDR1 is MNHEY and CDR2 is SVGAGI. Unmatched junction bases numbered 9, after V lost 2 bases and J lost 6 bases. The CDR3 extends over 16 amino acids. CDR3: CASSYRKQGVGNIQYF. DNA for the CDR3: TGTGCCAGCAGTTACCGCAAACAGGGGGTAGGAAACATTCAGTACTTC.

This clonotype has only a few counts. The chain links TRBV9 to TRBJ2-7; weak D call: TRBD1 (5 bases). Germline assignment: CDR1 SGDLS and CDR2 YYNGEE. This CDR3 is 13 amino acids long. The V end lost 5 bases, the J end lost 0 bases, and 9 bases lay between the germline ends. The CDR3 protein is CASSDTGSYEQYF. The CDR3 coding sequence is TGTGCCAGCAGTGACACAGGCTCCTACGAGCAGTACTTC.

The CDR3 protein is CASSPASGGLPYNEQFF. CDR3 bases: TGTGCCAGCAGCCCTGCTAGCGGGGGGTTACCCTACAATGAGCAGTTCTTC. This sequence joins TRBV7-9 and TRBJ2-1; 11 bases match TRBD2. The CDR3 runs to 17 residues. Germline V gives CDR1 SEHNR, CDR2 FQNEAQ (reference sequence). V trimming: 5 bases; J trimming: 2 bases; junction bases outside the gene matches: 8.

The genes are TRBV9 and TRBJ2-7; D possibly uses TRBD1 or TRBD2 (5 bases each). Judging by the DNA end, TRBJ2-5 fits better; the J call may be wrong. Germline-derived CDR1 and CDR2 are SGDLS and YYNGEE. The CDR3 totals 14 residues. CDR3 residues: CASSFRDQRETQYF. CDR3 nucleotide sequence: TGTGCCAGCAGCTTCCGGGACCAAAGGGAGACCCAGTACTTC.

This clonotype was counted a few times. The V call is TRBV5-1, the J call TRBJ1-6; D is uncertain. The CDR3 length is 15 residues. Germline V gives CDR1 SGHRS, CDR2 YFSETQ. Trimming pared 0 bases from V and 10 bases from J, leaving 14 bases between. As DNA, the CDR3 is TGCGCCAGCAGCTTGGCCACACAAAAGTACTCACCCCTCCACTTT. This sequence encodes CASSLATQKYSPLHF. Supplemented by reference TRBV5-1 and TRBJ1-6, the full variable domain reads KAGVTQTPRYLIKTRGQQVTLSCSPISGHRSVSWYQQTPGQGLQFLFEYFSETQRNKGNFPGRFSGRQFSNSRSEMNVSTLELGDSALYLCASSLATQKYSPLHFGNGTRLTVT.

This clonotype has just a few counts. The genes are TRBV20-1 and TRBJ1-6; 7 bases line up with TRBD1. The CDR3 is 17 amino acids. With V trimmed by 2 bases and J by 0 bases, 7 bases remained unmatched. CDR1 is DFQATT, CDR2 SNEGSKA, per germline (reference sequence). CDR3 sequence (DNA): TGCAGTGCTAGAAACCTCCGGGACAGCTCCTATAATTCACCCCTCCACTTT. Translated: CSARNLRDSSYNSPLHF.